The 3 T cell receptor beta chains below come from one sample, sequenced in a study of shared T cell receptors in the human thymus. The assay was immunoSEQ multiplex PCR, and TCRdb's table has in-frame clones only and misses some. The table records about 660,000 clones, roughly 90% of them present only once. The same data also contributed to another study, on human thymus T cells.

Sequencing was performed on thymocytes. These receptors originate from a boy under two years old with a congenital heart defect.

The chain has TRBV4-3 and TRBJ1-2; 10 positions match TRBD1. Germline-derived CDR1 and CDR2 are LGHNA and YSLEER. Trimming took 3 bases from V and 0 from J; bases not matched to a gene: 13. The CDR3 extends over 19 amino acids. The CDR3 region is CASSQEPGQGGFSNYGYTF. The CDR3 DNA sequence: TGCGCCAGCAGCCAGGAGCCAGGACAGGGGGGGTTTTCTAACTATGGCTACACCTTC.

The chain employs TRBV7-2 and TRBJ2-7, with 11 bases fitting TRBD2. The trim removed 2 bases at V and 5 bases at J, leaving 11 bases unmatched. CDR3 size: 17 residues. CDR1 SGHTA and CDR2 FQGNSA come from the germline V gene. The DNA of the CDR3 is TGTGCCAGCAGCTTAACTAGCGGGAGAGGTAATCAGAACGAGCAGTACTTC. This codes for CASSLTSGRGNQNEQYF.

The chain recombines TRBV9 with TRBJ1-3; the D is unclear. Germline V CDR1 and CDR2: SGDLS, YYNGEE. Trimming cost V 0 bases and J 0 bases, with 10 bases left between them. There are 16 residues in the CDR3. This chain's CDR3 is CASSVGENHSGNTIYF. The CDR3 region has the DNA TGTGCCAGCAGCGTAGGCGAAAACCACTCTGGAAACACCATATATTTT.